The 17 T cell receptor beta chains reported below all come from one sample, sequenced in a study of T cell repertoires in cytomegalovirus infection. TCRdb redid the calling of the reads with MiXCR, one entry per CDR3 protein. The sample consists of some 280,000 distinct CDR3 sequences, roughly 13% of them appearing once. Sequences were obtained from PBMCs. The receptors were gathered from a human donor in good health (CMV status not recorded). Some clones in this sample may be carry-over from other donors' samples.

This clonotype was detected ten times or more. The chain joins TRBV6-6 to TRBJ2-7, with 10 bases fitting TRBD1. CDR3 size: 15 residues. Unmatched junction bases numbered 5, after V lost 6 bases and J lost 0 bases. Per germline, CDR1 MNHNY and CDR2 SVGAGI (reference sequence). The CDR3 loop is CASSSRDRGSYEQYF. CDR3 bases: TGTGCCAGCAGCAGCCGGGACAGGGGCTCCTACGAGCAGTACTTC.

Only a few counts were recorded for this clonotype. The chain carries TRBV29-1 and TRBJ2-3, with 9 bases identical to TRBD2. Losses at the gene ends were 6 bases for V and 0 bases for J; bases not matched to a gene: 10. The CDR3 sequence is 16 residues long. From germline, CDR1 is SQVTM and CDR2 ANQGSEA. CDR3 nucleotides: TGCAGCGTCGAGGGGTTGGCGGGAGGGAGCACAGATACGCAGTATTTT. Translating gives CSVEGLAGGSTDTQYF.

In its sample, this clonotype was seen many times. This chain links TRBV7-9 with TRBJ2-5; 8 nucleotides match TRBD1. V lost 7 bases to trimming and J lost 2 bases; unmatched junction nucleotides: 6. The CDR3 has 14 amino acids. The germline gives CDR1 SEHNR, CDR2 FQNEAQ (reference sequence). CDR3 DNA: TGTGCCAGCAAGGACAGGGCGACGCAAGAGACCCAGTACTTC. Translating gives CASKDRATQETQYF.

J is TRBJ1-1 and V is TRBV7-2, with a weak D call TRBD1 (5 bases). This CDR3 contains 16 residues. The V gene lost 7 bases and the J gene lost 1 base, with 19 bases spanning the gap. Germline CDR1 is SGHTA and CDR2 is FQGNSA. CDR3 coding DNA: TGTGCCAGCACCATCCAACCGGGGGGTAGGAACACTGAAGCTTTCTTT. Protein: CASTIQPGGRNTEAFF. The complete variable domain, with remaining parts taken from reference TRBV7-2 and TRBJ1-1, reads GAGVSQSPSNKVTEKGKDVELRCDPISGHTALYWYRQSLGQGLEFLIYFQGNSAPDKSGLPSDRFSAERTGGSVSTLTIQRTQQEDSAVYLCASTIQPGGRNTEAFFGQGTRLTVV.

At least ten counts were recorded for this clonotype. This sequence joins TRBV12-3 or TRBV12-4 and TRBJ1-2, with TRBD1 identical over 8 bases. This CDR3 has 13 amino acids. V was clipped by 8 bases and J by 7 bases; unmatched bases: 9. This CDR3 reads CASGRDRRGGYTF. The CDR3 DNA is TGTGCCAGCGGCCGGGACAGGAGAGGTGGCTACACCTTC.

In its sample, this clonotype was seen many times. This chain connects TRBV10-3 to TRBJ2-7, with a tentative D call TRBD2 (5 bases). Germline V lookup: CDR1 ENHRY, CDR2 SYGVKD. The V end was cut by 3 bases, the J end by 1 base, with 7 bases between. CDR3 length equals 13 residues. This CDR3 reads CAISDGNSYEQYF. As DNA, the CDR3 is TGTGCCATCAGTGACGGGAATTCCTACGAGCAGTACTTC.

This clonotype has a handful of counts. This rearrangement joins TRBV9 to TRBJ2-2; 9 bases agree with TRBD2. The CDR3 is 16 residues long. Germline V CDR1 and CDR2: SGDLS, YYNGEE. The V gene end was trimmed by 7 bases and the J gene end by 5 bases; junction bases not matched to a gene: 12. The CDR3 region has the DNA TGTGCCAGCTCCCAGCGCGGGGGGGCCGTAACCGGGGAGCTGTTTTTT. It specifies CASSQRGGAVTGELFF.

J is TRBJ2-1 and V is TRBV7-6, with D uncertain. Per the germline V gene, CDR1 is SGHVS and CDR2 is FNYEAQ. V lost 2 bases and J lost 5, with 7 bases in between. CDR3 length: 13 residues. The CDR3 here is CASSLIGNNEQFF. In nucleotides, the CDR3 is TGTGCCAGCAGCTTAATAGGAAACAATGAGCAGTTCTTC.

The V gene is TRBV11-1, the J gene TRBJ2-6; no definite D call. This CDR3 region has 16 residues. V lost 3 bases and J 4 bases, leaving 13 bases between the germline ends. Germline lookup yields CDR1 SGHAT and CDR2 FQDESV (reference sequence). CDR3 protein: CASSFSRRAGANVLTF. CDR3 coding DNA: TGTGCCAGCAGCTTTTCTCGAAGGGCCGGGGCCAACGTCCTGACTTTC.

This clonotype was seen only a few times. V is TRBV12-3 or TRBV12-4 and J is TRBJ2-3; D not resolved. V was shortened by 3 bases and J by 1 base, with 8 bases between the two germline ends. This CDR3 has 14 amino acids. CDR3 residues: CASSLLVRTDTQYF. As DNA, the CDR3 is TGTGCCAGCAGTTTGTTGGTCCGCACAGATACGCAGTATTTT.

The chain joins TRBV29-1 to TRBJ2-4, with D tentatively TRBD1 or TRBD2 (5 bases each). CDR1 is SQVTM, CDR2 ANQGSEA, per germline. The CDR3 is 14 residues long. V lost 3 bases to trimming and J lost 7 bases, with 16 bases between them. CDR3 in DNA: TGCAGCGTTGATATTGGGGGTATGGGTAACATTCAGTACTTC. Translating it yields CSVDIGGMGNIQYF.

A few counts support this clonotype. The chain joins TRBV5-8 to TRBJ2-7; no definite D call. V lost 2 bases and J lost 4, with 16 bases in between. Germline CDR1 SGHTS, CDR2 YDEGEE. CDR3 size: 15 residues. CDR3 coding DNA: TGTGCCAGCAGCTTTCTTTTAGTTAATGATTACGAGCAGTACTTC. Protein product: CASSFLLVNDYEQYF.

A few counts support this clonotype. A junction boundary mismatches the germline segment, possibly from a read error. The CDR3 bases are TGTGCCAGCGGCTTGGGTAATGAAAAACTGTTTTTT. Protein product: CASGLGNEKLFF. The V and J genes are TRBV7-9 and TRBJ1-4; D remains ambiguous. The length of the CDR3 is 12 residues. The V gene's germline CDR1 is SEHNR and CDR2 FQNEAQ (reference sequence).

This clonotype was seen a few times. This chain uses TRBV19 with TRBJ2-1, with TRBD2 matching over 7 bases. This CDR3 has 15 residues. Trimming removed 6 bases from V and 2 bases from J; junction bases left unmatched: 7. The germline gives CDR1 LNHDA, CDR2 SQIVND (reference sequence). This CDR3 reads CASRDWTRPYNEQFF. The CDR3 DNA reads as TGTGCCAGTAGAGACTGGACTAGACCCTACAATGAGCAGTTCTTC. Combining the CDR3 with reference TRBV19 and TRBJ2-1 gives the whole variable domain DGGITQSPKYLFRKEGQNVTLSCEQNLNHDAMYWYRQDPGQGLRLIYYSQIVNDFQKGDIAEGYSVSREKKESFPLTVTSAQKNPTAFYLCASRDWTRPYNEQFFGPGTRLTVL.

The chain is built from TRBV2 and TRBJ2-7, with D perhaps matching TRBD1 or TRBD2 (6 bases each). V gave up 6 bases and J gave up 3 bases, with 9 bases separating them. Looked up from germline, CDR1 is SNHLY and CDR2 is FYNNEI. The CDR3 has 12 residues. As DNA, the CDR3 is TGTGCCAGCAGACAGGGACTCTACGAGCAGTACTTC. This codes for CASRQGLYEQYF.

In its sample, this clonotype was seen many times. CDR3 DNA sequence: TGCGCCAGCAGCTTGGACGGTTCCTCTGGGGCCAACGTCCTGACTTTC. Its translation: CASSLDGSSGANVLTF. The chain uses TRBV5-1 and TRBJ2-6; D is uncertain. Germline assignment: CDR1 SGHRS and CDR2 YFSETQ. The ends were cut back, 0 bases at V and 0 bases at J, with 7 bases in the middle. The CDR3 extends over 16 amino acids.

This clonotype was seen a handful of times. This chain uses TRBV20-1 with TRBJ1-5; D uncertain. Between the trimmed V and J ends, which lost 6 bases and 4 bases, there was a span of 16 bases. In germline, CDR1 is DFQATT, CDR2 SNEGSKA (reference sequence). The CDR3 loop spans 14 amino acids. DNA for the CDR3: TGCAGTGCCCGCCCCCCTAGGGTGAATCAGCCCCAGCATTTT. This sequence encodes CSARPPRVNQPQHF.